This T cell receptor beta chain was sequenced during a study of blood T cell repertoires in COVID-19. J gave up 5 bases and V 4 bases, and 5 bases lay outside the gene matches. The CDR3 runs 14 residues. Looked up from germline, CDR1 is GTSNPN and CDR2 is SVGIG (reference sequence). The Seattle patients joined while their infection was active and were tracked longitudinally afterward. TCRdb's copy holds only in-frame clones and misses some; the assay was immunoSEQ multiplex PCR. The profile shows fewer than 300,000 clones, about 85% of them singletons. The chain joins TRBV30 to TRBJ2-2; 9 bases are shared with TRBD1. Source material: peripheral blood. The TCR was taken from a human donor with COVID-19, enrolled during active disease. The donor label of this sample is uncertain. The chain's CDR3 is CAWITGGRTGELFF. CDR3 nucleotide sequence: TGTGCCTGGATAACAGGGGGCCGTACCGGGGAGCTGTTTTTT.